Sequencing of this TCR beta chain was carried out in a study of vaccination and CD4 T cells after COVID-19. Turning to the study itself: Drawing of post-COVID samples took place a median around 100 days after diagnosis (range 35 to 161). Stimulation used overlapping spike peptides from SARS-CoV-2, HCoV-NL63, HCoV-OC43 and HCoV-229E.

In this sample, this clonotype turned up a few times. Its antigen remains unidentified. Scientists ran DNA taken from cultured CD4+ T cells through the Oncomine TCR Beta short-read assay for sequencing. TCRdb used MiXCR to reprocess the PCR reads, holding one entry per CDR3 protein. Of 9,500 to 15,000 distinct CDR3 sequences detected, under 40% appear once; the ten largest clones hold 20% to 25%. Stated treatment: approximately 10-day PBMC culture with coronavirus spike peptide pools or control peptides (ViraFEST assay). Germline V gene data show CDR1 as SEHNR and CDR2 as FQNEAQ (reference sequence). V dropped 5 bases and J dropped 7; count of bases not matched to a gene: 10. This CDR3 is 15 amino acids long.

The sample consisted of cultured CD4+ T cells from blood. J is TRBJ1-4 and V is TRBV7-9; 7 positions agree with TRBD1. The receptor was derived from a human donor with COVID-19. The chain's CDR3 is CASSPGGGGGEKLFF. The CDR3 region has the DNA TGTGCCAGCAGCCCAGGGGGGGGAGGTGGTGAAAAACTGTTTTTT.